This TCR beta chain was recovered during a study of T cell repertoires in cytomegalovirus infection. Whole-study context: Matching HLA type, along with CMV infection, was indicated by public TCR beta signatures.

This clonotype was seen a handful of times. Its antigen remains unidentified. Notes on the study in general: HLA-C-restricted CMV-specific TCR beta clonotypes prevailed in the ex vivo response. Based on cumulative public TCR beta family frequency, carriers of CMV plus the relevant HLA were identified.

With 0 bases removed from V and 0 bases from J, the gap between germline ends came to 9 bases. This CDR3 has 15 residues. Per germline, CDR1 MNHEY and CDR2 SVGAGI. Via MiXCR, TCRdb re-called the reads, giving one row per CDR3 protein. The sample has 740,000 or so distinct CDR3 sequences, roughly 36% seen once. This chain links TRBV6-5 with TRBJ2-7; D not resolved. The receptor comes from a human donor in good health (CMV status not recorded). Some clones in this sample may be carry-over from other donors' samples. The source material was PBMCs. CDR3 region: CASSYSGESSYEQYF. The DNA of the CDR3 is TGTGCCAGCAGTTACTCAGGAGAGAGCTCCTACGAGCAGTACTTC.